A selection of T cell receptor beta chains follows, all from one sample in a study of shared clonotypes between healthy human individuals. The repertoire was sequenced with immunoSEQ multiplex PCR; TCRdb's copy has only in-frame clones and lacks some. The table records 500,000 to 550,000 clones, around 95% of them present only once. Sequenced input: naive CD4+ T cells sorted from blood. These TCRs come from a woman aged 25 to 39 in good health. Both conserved end residues are part of each CDR3. Each record gives: CDR3 length, V gene, CDR3 protein.

length: 20; V: TRBV19; CDR3: CATWGRAGVREHISNYGYTF
length: 13; V: TRBV25-1; CDR3: CASSEGASGEAFF
length: 14; V: TRBV15; CDR3: CATSRPGGSTEAFF
length: 13; V: TRBV6-5; CDR3: CASLSSGHYEQYF
length: 16; V: TRBV28; CDR3: CASSSPGQGPPYEQYF
length: 13; V: TRBV6-5; CDR3: CASSYSLGYEQYF
length: 16; V: TRBV19; CDR3: CASSTMDRLTADTQYF
length: 17; V: TRBV25-1; CDR3: CASSQGFRDSGANVLTF
length: 16; V: TRBV27; CDR3: CASSLDRDRGSYGYTF
length: 15; V: TRBV7-2; CDR3: CASSPRQGRNEKLFF
length: 14; V: TRBV6-1; CDR3: CASRKQGFGYEQYF
length: 17; V: TRBV9; CDR3: CASSGRTSGKGTDTQYF
length: 15; V: TRBV5-1; CDR3: CASSRGLAAPDTQYF
length: 14; V: TRBV6-1; CDR3: CASIPRGARTEAFF
length: 14; V: TRBV25-1; CDR3: CASNTGLGTGELFF